One and the same sample provided the 4 T cell receptor beta chains below, sequenced in a study of vaccination and CD4 T cells after COVID-19. Treatment here: 10-day PBMC culture with coronavirus spike peptide pools or control peptides (ViraFEST assay). Ahead of the COVID-19 pandemic (2011-2018), the CD4+ T cells of the unexposed donor were collected. With the Oncomine TCR Beta short-read assay, DNA from cultured CD4+ T cells was sequenced. The authors extracted genomic DNA from cultured CD4+ T cells. TCRdb passed the PCR reads through MiXCR, listing each CDR3 protein once. The sample consists of thousands of distinct CDR3 sequences, around two fifths of them appearing once. Their target antigens are unknown. The sequenced sample consisted of CD4+ T cells from blood, cultured in vitro. The source is a human donor in good health.

The CDR3 spells CASSAAGTQSGELFF. For the CDR3, the DNA is TGTGCCAGCAGCGCAGCCGGGACTCAGTCCGGGGAGCTGTTTTTT. This rearrangement joins TRBV7-6 to TRBJ2-2, with a tentative D call TRBD2 (6 bases). Trimming stripped 5 bases from V and 6 bases from J, with 16 bases between. Germline lookup yields CDR1 SGHVS and CDR2 FNYEAQ. This CDR3 has 15 amino acids.

V is TRBV6-5 and J is TRBJ2-1; 13 nucleotides align to TRBD2. The germline V gene has CDR1 MNHEY and CDR2 SVGAGI. The CDR3 covers 19 residues. After removal of 4 bases from V and 0 bases from J, the junction contained 9 bases not matched to a gene. CDR3 residues: CASSSQTSGRTSSYNEQFF. In DNA form, the CDR3 reads TGTGCCAGCAGTTCCCAGACTAGCGGGAGGACTAGCTCCTACAATGAGCAGTTCTTC.

This clonotype has only a few counts. V usage is TRBV19 and J usage is TRBJ1-2; 8 bases are shared with TRBD1. The CDR3 is 14 residues long. Germline V gives CDR1 LNHDA, CDR2 SQIVND (reference sequence). Trimming at V came to 6 bases and at J to 5 bases, leaving 8 bases not matched to a gene. CDR3 nucleotides: TGTGCCAGTAGGGAGCAGGGGGCGAGGTATGGCTACACCTTC. Its translation: CASREQGARYGYTF.

This clonotype was counted between two and nine times. The J gene is TRBJ1-3, the V gene TRBV20-1; D not certain. The CDR3 runs to 16 residues. V shed 0 bases and J shed 4 bases, with 16 bases lying between them. Per the germline V gene, CDR1 is DFQATT and CDR2 is SNEGSKA (reference sequence). The CDR3 reads CSARDSWTGYGNTIYF. The CDR3 DNA follows: TGCAGTGCTAGAGATTCTTGGACTGGGTACGGAAACACCATATATTTT.